Listed below are T cell receptor beta chains from one sample, sequenced in a study of T-cell memory formation after mild COVID-19. TCRdb re-derived calls from the 5' RACE reads in MiXCR, one entry per CDR3 protein. The data hold approximately 150,000 distinct CDR3 sequences, with 6% observed a single time. Sequences were obtained from PBMCs or a T cell subset sorted from them (not recorded which). The origin of the receptors is an adult woman who had mild COVID-19 (a few samples of this study predate the infection). Cell type and time point are not known. CDR3s leave out the opening cysteine and the closing phenylalanine or tryptophan. Expanded clones get a size class; other rows say once, few or many, or leave the size out.

V: TRBV20-1
J: TRBJ2-1
size: many
CDR3: SASDIFGTRVGNEQF

V: TRBV6-6
J: TRBJ2-7
size: many
CDR3: ASSPRNTYEQY

V: TRBV7-9
J: TRBJ2-1
size: -
CDR3: ASSLAITGTRNEQF

V: TRBV19
J: TRBJ1-1
size: -
CDR3: ASQVRNTEAF

V: TRBV9
J: TRBJ2-6
size: many
CDR3: ASSPREAAGANVLT

V: TRBV6-5
J: TRBJ2-7
size: many
CDR3: ASSHRIFGVEQY

V: TRBV12-3/TRBV12-4
J: TRBJ2-2
size: many
CDR3: ASSPTSGKLRVAGELF

V: TRBV20-1
J: TRBJ2-2
size: many
CDR3: SARGTSGEIGELF

V: TRBV18
J: TRBJ1-1
size: -
CDR3: ASSQGQTGNTEAF

V: TRBV12-3/TRBV12-4
J: TRBJ1-5
size: many
CDR3: ASSLTPNQPQH

V: TRBV6-5
J: TRBJ1-2
size: many
CDR3: ASRKQGAWGGYT

V: TRBV5-6
J: TRBJ1-5
size: -
CDR3: ASSLLSLNSNQPQH

V: TRBV5-1
J: TRBJ2-3
size: many
CDR3: ASSSGTSGPSTDTQY

V: TRBV20-1
J: TRBJ1-1
size: many
CDR3: SARDTGLVTEAF

V: TRBV5-4
J: TRBJ1-6
size: many
CDR3: ASSLDPTLANSPLH

V: TRBV6-5
J: TRBJ2-1
size: few
CDR3: ASKSGLEGRNEQF

V: TRBV3-1
J: TRBJ2-3
size: many
CDR3: ASSPKRGGRDTQY

V: TRBV7-8
J: TRBJ1-2
size: few
CDR3: ASSSGGGYT

V: TRBV2
J: TRBJ1-1
size: few
CDR3: ASSTGRGTEAF

V: TRBV20-1
J: TRBJ2-5
size: -
CDR3: SAMSGRGDETQY

V: TRBV9
J: TRBJ2-5
size: few
CDR3: ASSIQGAGGETQY

V: TRBV2
J: TRBJ2-3
size: few
CDR3: ASSEGRTRADTQY

V: TRBV30
J: TRBJ1-3
size: few
CDR3: AWSVRAVSGNTIY

V: TRBV12-3/TRBV12-4
J: TRBJ2-5
size: few
CDR3: ASSSLLSVGPSETQY

V: TRBV12-3/TRBV12-4
J: TRBJ1-6
size: few
CDR3: ASSLGGFGSPLH

V: TRBV16
J: TRBJ1-5
size: few
CDR3: ASSQWYITGHNSNQPQH

V: TRBV6-6
J: TRBJ1-2
size: few
CDR3: ASSYPLSGRNYGYT

V: TRBV4-1
J: TRBJ1-3
size: -
CDR3: ASSQEGLRGRGSGNTIY

V: TRBV3-1
J: TRBJ1-1
size: few
CDR3: ASSRTGGAVNTEAF

V: TRBV24-1
J: TRBJ2-5
size: many
CDR3: ATSDSGQQETQY

V: TRBV11-2
J: TRBJ2-7
size: -
CDR3: ASSLDRQGYEQY

V: TRBV5-6
J: TRBJ1-1
size: -
CDR3: ASSYPTAEAF

V: TRBV15
J: TRBJ1-2
size: many
CDR3: ATSPGNLPGGYT

V: TRBV7-9
J: TRBJ2-2
size: many
CDR3: ASSLDYSNTGELF

V: TRBV2
J: TRBJ2-3
size: few
CDR3: ASSTNTSGSTDTQY

V: TRBV12-3/TRBV12-4
J: TRBJ2-2
size: many
CDR3: ASSLMRNTGELF

V: TRBV4-2
J: TRBJ2-5
size: many
CDR3: ASSPGTIGVETQY

V: TRBV3-1
J: TRBJ2-5
size: few
CDR3: ASSTLAGGGETQY

V: TRBV12-3/TRBV12-4
J: TRBJ2-5
size: few
CDR3: ASSSWQGKETQY

V: TRBV5-1
J: TRBJ2-2
size: -
CDR3: ASSLVGSSNTGELF

V: TRBV25-1
J: TRBJ2-4
size: -
CDR3: ASSDISGPGAKNIQY

V: TRBV12-3/TRBV12-4
J: TRBJ2-1
size: -
CDR3: ATSEVTYDEQF

V: TRBV18
J: TRBJ2-5
size: few
CDR3: ASSPGLLETQY

V: TRBV7-3
J: TRBJ2-3
size: -
CDR3: ASSPNRPRLAGGYSTDTQY

V: TRBV3-1
J: TRBJ1-1
size: few
CDR3: ASSHGLQDLEAF

V: TRBV5-4
J: TRBJ2-1
size: -
CDR3: ASSTGLAGGNYNEQF

V: TRBV7-2
J: TRBJ2-3
size: many
CDR3: ASSTAAGLASASSTDTQY

V: TRBV12-5
J: TRBJ2-3
size: few
CDR3: ASGGSGASTDTQY

V: TRBV7-2
J: TRBJ1-2
size: many
CDR3: ASSLAGAGGYT

V: TRBV29-1
J: TRBJ2-7
size: few
CDR3: SVVIGDSYEQY

V: TRBV9
J: TRBJ2-1
size: -
CDR3: ASSVGTSGSYNEQF

V: TRBV6-6
J: TRBJ2-7
size: few
CDR3: ASSEQVSYEQY

V: TRBV12-3/TRBV12-4
J: TRBJ2-3
size: many
CDR3: ASSLGVAGTDTQY